The TCR beta chain described here comes from a study of blood T cell repertoires in COVID-19. Study in general: The United States, Italy and Spain provided the acute and convalescent COVID-19 samples.

Participant age was roughly 18 to 89 years, and participants resided in 24 US areas. Within the 2 weeks before study entry, each person in the exposed group met a COVID-19 case. V lost 6 bases to trimming and J lost 2 bases, with 8 bases between them. Germline V gene data show CDR1 as LNHDA and CDR2 as SQIVND (reference sequence). CDR3 length: 13 amino acids. As processed by the authors: For nucleated cells, counts were estimated from reference gene primer amplification. Clones were read by immunoSEQ multiplex PCR, and TCRdb kept only the in-frame ones, dropping some. That table supplies the V and J calls and clone size; D and trimming were determined from the DNA. The data hold 250,000 or so clones, with 85% to 95% observed a single time.

Sequenced sample: PBMCs or T cells enriched from blood (not recorded which). The receptor was isolated from a man aged 35 to 55 who had been exposed to COVID-19. The chain is built from TRBV19 and TRBJ1-3; no reliable D call. The CDR3 is CASRPGTGNTIYF. CDR3 nucleotides: TGTGCCAGTAGGCCAGGTACTGGAAACACCATATATTTT.